The rows below give T cell receptor beta chains drawn from one sample of a study of blood T cell repertoires in COVID-19. TCRdb's table, derived via immunoSEQ multiplex PCR, lists solely in-frame clones and lacks some. The sample holds 300,000 to 400,000 clones, roughly 90% seen once. The sample taken for sequencing was peripheral blood. The receptors derive from a woman in her twenties or thirties with COVID-19, enrolled during active disease. Both conserved end residues are part of each CDR3. A D gene is named only where the DNA matches it firmly. Part of the rows lack a size; the others show once, few, many or a class for expanded clones.

J gene: TRBJ2-1
V gene: TRBV27
clone size: -
D gene: TRBD1
CDR3 DNA: TGTGCCAGCAGTCCTTTACAGGGGGCGCTTAGAAATGAGCAGTTCTTC
CDR3 protein: CASSPLQGALRNEQFF

J gene: TRBJ1-5
V gene: TRBV28
clone size: once
D gene: -
CDR3 DNA: TGTGCCAGCAGTTTCGAATCCAGGGGCGGGAGAAATCAGCCCCAGCATTTT
CDR3 protein: CASSFESRGGRNQPQHF

J gene: TRBJ2-5
V gene: TRBV7-2
clone size: -
D gene: TRBD2
CDR3 DNA: TGTGCCAGCACCGTTAGCGGGAATCAAGAGACCCAGTACTTC
CDR3 protein: CASTVSGNQETQYF

J gene: TRBJ1-1
V gene: TRBV5-1
clone size: -
D gene: TRBD1
CDR3 DNA: TGCGCCAGCAGCTCCAGGGGGCCAAGCACTGAAGCTTTCTTT
CDR3 protein: CASSSRGPSTEAFF

J gene: TRBJ2-5
V gene: TRBV19
clone size: -
D gene: TRBD1
CDR3 DNA: TGTGCCAGTAGTATAGGGACAGGGGAGACCCAGTACTTC
CDR3 protein: CASSIGTGETQYF

J gene: TRBJ2-2
V gene: TRBV4-3
clone size: -
D gene: TRBD1
CDR3 DNA: TGCGCCAGCAGCCAAGATGAGGGGGCGTCAGGGGAGCTGTTTTTT
CDR3 protein: CASSQDEGASGELFF

J gene: TRBJ2-2
V gene: TRBV5-1
clone size: few
D gene: TRBD1
CDR3 DNA: TGCTCTTCGAGGGGGACAGGGGAAACCGGGGAGCTGTTTTTT
CDR3 protein: CSSRGTGETGELFF

J gene: TRBJ2-1
V gene: TRBV28
clone size: -
D gene: TRBD2
CDR3 DNA: TGTGCCAGCACCCCCTTCCGGGGGGACCTATACAATGAGCAGTTCTTC
CDR3 protein: CASTPFRGDLYNEQFF

J gene: TRBJ2-1
V gene: TRBV9
clone size: -
D gene: -
CDR3 DNA: TGTGCCAGCAGCGTAGGGGGCGGGATTAATGAGCAGTTCTTC
CDR3 protein: CASSVGGGINEQFF

J gene: TRBJ1-1
V gene: TRBV30
clone size: -
D gene: TRBD1
CDR3 DNA: TGTGCCTGGAGTCAAGATAGGGACAGCACAAACACTGAAGCTTTCTTT
CDR3 protein: CAWSQDRDSTNTEAFF

J gene: TRBJ2-5
V gene: TRBV7-2
clone size: -
D gene: TRBD2
CDR3 DNA: TGTGCCAGCAGCCCTAGGCCTAGCGGAGAGACCCAGTACTTC
CDR3 protein: CASSPRPSGETQYF

J gene: TRBJ2-3
V gene: TRBV25-1
clone size: -
D gene: -
CDR3 DNA: TGTGCCAGCAGTGAGATGGGCGGGGGCACAGATACGCAGTATTTT
CDR3 protein: CASSEMGGGTDTQYF

J gene: TRBJ1-1
V gene: TRBV14
clone size: -
D gene: TRBD1
CDR3 DNA: TGTGCCAGCAGCCCCCGCGGGAGGGGGCCGAACACTGAAGCTTTCTTT
CDR3 protein: CASSPRGRGPNTEAFF

J gene: TRBJ2-1
V gene: TRBV12-3/TRBV12-4
clone size: -
D gene: -
CDR3 DNA: TGTGCCAGCAGTCGACAGTACAATGAGCAGTTCTTC
CDR3 protein: CASSRQYNEQFF

J gene: TRBJ2-1
V gene: TRBV3-1/TRBV3-2
clone size: -
D gene: -
CDR3 DNA: TGTGCCAGCAGCCAAGATATGGGAGGCTGGGGTAACAATGAGCAGTTCTTC
CDR3 protein: CASSQDMGGWGNNEQFF

J gene: TRBJ1-5
V gene: TRBV19
clone size: -
D gene: TRBD1
CDR3 DNA: TGTGCCAGTACCATGTTACAGGGGACCAATCAGCCCCAGCATTTT
CDR3 protein: CASTMLQGTNQPQHF

J gene: TRBJ1-6
V gene: TRBV18
clone size: few
D gene: TRBD1
CDR3 DNA: TGTGCCAGCTCAACCGGGACAGGGGGCGCCGGGACAGCACCCCTCCACTTT
CDR3 protein: CASSTGTGGAGTAPLHF

J gene: TRBJ2-5
V gene: TRBV7-7
clone size: -
D gene: TRBD1
CDR3 DNA: TGTGCTAGCAGCTCAGGGGGAGTAGGGCAAGAGACCCAGTACTTC
CDR3 protein: CASSSGGVGQETQYF

J gene: TRBJ2-3
V gene: TRBV5-1
clone size: -
D gene: -
CDR3 DNA: TGCGCCAGCAGCTTTGGGGAGACAGATACGCAGTATTTT
CDR3 protein: CASSFGETDTQYF

J gene: TRBJ2-1
V gene: TRBV7-2
clone size: -
D gene: TRBD2
CDR3 DNA: TGTGCCAGCAGCTCCGGGACTAGCGGGGGTGGTGAGCAGTTCTTC
CDR3 protein: CASSSGTSGGGEQFF

J gene: TRBJ2-5
V gene: TRBV6-5
clone size: -
D gene: TRBD2
CDR3 DNA: TGTGCCAGCAGTCAATCACGGACTAGCTTGGAGACCCAGTACTTC
CDR3 protein: CASSQSRTSLETQYF

J gene: TRBJ2-1
V gene: TRBV10-3
clone size: once
D gene: TRBD2
CDR3 DNA: TGTGCCATCAGTGAGTTAGGACTAGAGGGTGAGCAGTTCTTC
CDR3 protein: CAISELGLEGEQFF

J gene: TRBJ1-3
V gene: TRBV25-1
clone size: -
D gene: -
CDR3 DNA: TGTGCCAGCAGTGTCGTGCGGGTTAGGTGTAAAAGCAACACCATATATTTT
CDR3 protein: CASSVVRVRCKSNTIYF

J gene: TRBJ1-1
V gene: TRBV5-1
clone size: -
D gene: TRBD1
CDR3 DNA: TGCGCCAGCGGAAGAGGGGGCGTGAACACTGAAGCTTTCTTT
CDR3 protein: CASGRGGVNTEAFF

J gene: TRBJ2-2
V gene: TRBV7-9
clone size: -
D gene: TRBD1
CDR3 DNA: TGTGCCAGCAGCTCGACGACAGGGGGGACCGGGGAGCTGTTTTTT
CDR3 protein: CASSSTTGGTGELFF

J gene: TRBJ2-1
V gene: TRBV14
clone size: -
D gene: TRBD1
CDR3 DNA: TGTGCCAGCAGCCCCCAACAGGGGGGTGAGCAGTTCTTC
CDR3 protein: CASSPQQGGEQFF

J gene: TRBJ2-2
V gene: TRBV7-9
clone size: -
D gene: TRBD1
CDR3 DNA: TGTGCCAGCAGCTTCCCAAGATTTCCAGGGGGCTTAGGCGGGGAGCTGTTTTTT
CDR3 protein: CASSFPRFPGGLGGELFF

J gene: TRBJ2-6
V gene: TRBV7-2
clone size: -
D gene: TRBD1
CDR3 DNA: TGTGCCAGCAGCTTAGCAGGGGGCTTTGCCGCTGGGGCCAACGTCCTGACTTTC
CDR3 protein: CASSLAGGFAAGANVLTF

J gene: TRBJ2-3
V gene: TRBV10-3
clone size: -
D gene: TRBD1
CDR3 DNA: TGTGCCATCAGGGAGACAGGGGCCCACACAGATACGCAGTATTTT
CDR3 protein: CAIRETGAHTDTQYF

J gene: TRBJ2-1
V gene: TRBV25-1
clone size: -
D gene: TRBD2
CDR3 DNA: TGTGCCAGCACACGAACGGGAGGCCGCTTCCATGAGCAGTTCTTC
CDR3 protein: CASTRTGGRFHEQFF

J gene: TRBJ1-6
V gene: TRBV5-3
clone size: once
D gene: TRBD1
CDR3 DNA: TGTGCCAGAAGCTTCCAGGGGGCCGCCTATAATTCACCCCTCCACTTT
CDR3 protein: CARSFQGAAYNSPLHF

J gene: TRBJ2-3
V gene: TRBV30
clone size: -
D gene: -
CDR3 DNA: TGTGCCTGGAGTGTCCAGGGGCCCTCAGATACGCAGTATTTT
CDR3 protein: CAWSVQGPSDTQYF

J gene: TRBJ2-6
V gene: TRBV4-3
clone size: -
D gene: TRBD1
CDR3 DNA: TGCGCCAGCAGCCAAGACTATGAACCACCGGGACAGGTGAACTCTGGGGCCAACGTCCTGACTTTC
CDR3 protein: CASSQDYEPPGQVNSGANVLTF

J gene: TRBJ1-2
V gene: TRBV28
clone size: -
D gene: -
CDR3 DNA: TGTGCCAGCAGTACCCCGGGGAACTATGGCTACACCTTC
CDR3 protein: CASSTPGNYGYTF

J gene: TRBJ2-3
V gene: TRBV7-2
clone size: -
D gene: TRBD1
CDR3 DNA: TGTGCCAGCAGCCCTAGGGGACCGGCCTGGACAGGGAGGACAGATACGCAGTATTTT
CDR3 protein: CASSPRGPAWTGRTDTQYF

J gene: TRBJ2-7
V gene: TRBV24-1
clone size: -
D gene: -
CDR3 DNA: TGTGCCACCAGTGATGGCAGGGTGTCCGAGCAGTACTTC
CDR3 protein: CATSDGRVSEQYF

J gene: TRBJ1-2
V gene: TRBV2
clone size: -
D gene: -
CDR3 DNA: TGTGCCAGCAGGGAGGGACCGAACTATGGCTACACCTTC
CDR3 protein: CASREGPNYGYTF

J gene: TRBJ2-4
V gene: TRBV18
clone size: -
D gene: -
CDR3 DNA: TGTGCCAGCTCAGTCAGGGAGGACATTCAGTACTTC
CDR3 protein: CASSVREDIQYF

J gene: TRBJ2-7
V gene: TRBV6-2/TRBV6-3
clone size: once
D gene: TRBD2
CDR3 DNA: TGTGCCAGCAGTTACGGTAGCGGGGTCTCCTACGAGCAGTACTTC
CDR3 protein: CASSYGSGVSYEQYF

J gene: TRBJ1-2
V gene: TRBV11-3
clone size: -
D gene: -
CDR3 DNA: TGTGCCAGCAGCTTAGGTGGTGGCACCCTCTATGGCTACACCTTC
CDR3 protein: CASSLGGGTLYGYTF

J gene: TRBJ2-5
V gene: TRBV5-1
clone size: -
D gene: TRBD2
CDR3 DNA: TGCGCCAGCAGCCTTACGGGGGGGCGTGAGACCCAGTACTTC
CDR3 protein: CASSLTGGRETQYF